A selection of T cell receptor beta chains follows, all from one sample in a study of control samples from healthy donors and cancer patients. The protocol was immunoSEQ multiplex PCR, while the TCRdb copy is restricted to in-frame clones and leaves out a portion. The repertoire holds roughly 38,000 clones, approximately 82% seen once, with roughly 50% in the top ten. Sequencing was done on a sample of blood. These receptors all stem from a man between 60 and 70 years old in good health. Each CDR3 is given with its conserved first and last residue. D genes are given only for firm matches. For some rows the clone size is stated as once, few or many, or as a class when expanded; others skip it.

V	J	size	length	D	CDR3	DNA
TRBV6-5	TRBJ1-2	NA	15	NA	CASSYRRGGENGYTF	TGTGCCAGCAGTTACAGAAGAGGGGGAGAGAATGGCTACACCTTC
TRBV5-4	TRBJ1-3	NA	16	TRBD1	CASSSSLQGARNTIYF	TGTGCCAGCAGCTCGTCTTTACAGGGGGCACGGAACACCATATATTTT
TRBV2	TRBJ2-7	NA	13	TRBD1	CASSGGRGYEQYF	TGTGCCAGCAGTGGCGGCAGGGGGTACGAGCAGTACTTC
TRBV5-4	TRBJ1-1	once	15	NA	CASSLVGPMNTEAFF	TGTGCCAGCAGCTTGGTGGGGCCGATGAACACTGAAGCTTTCTTT
TRBV7-2	TRBJ1-1	NA	13	NA	CASSQDYGTEAFF	TGTGCCAGCAGCCAAGACTACGGCACTGAAGCTTTCTTT
TRBV18	TRBJ1-6	once	15	TRBD1	CASSAQGQGNSPLHF	TGTGCCAGCTCAGCTCAGGGACAGGGAAATTCACCCCTCCACTTT
TRBV7-3	TRBJ2-7	NA	13	TRBD1	CASSSDRFNEQYF	TGTGCCAGCAGCTCGGACAGGTTCAACGAGCAGTACTTC
TRBV30	TRBJ2-7	few	15	NA	CAWRRERRLSYEQYF	TGTGCCTGGAGGAGGGAGCGGAGACTCTCCTACGAGCAGTACTTC
TRBV7-9	TRBJ1-1	NA	17	NA	CASSLVPRRGGNTEAFF	TGTGCCAGCAGCTTAGTCCCTCGGAGGGGGGGGAACACTGAAGCTTTCTTT
TRBV6-6	TRBJ1-4	NA	13	NA	CASSYQVGEKLFF	TGTGCCAGCAGTTACCAGGTCGGGGAAAAACTGTTTTTT
TRBV5-4	TRBJ1-1	NA	14	NA	CASTSGGMNTEAFF	TGTGCCAGCACCTCCGGGGGGATGAACACTGAAGCTTTCTTT
TRBV18	TRBJ1-1	NA	13	NA	CASSPGVDAEAFF	TGTGCCAGCTCACCAGGGGTAGACGCTGAAGCTTTCTTT
TRBV5-1	TRBJ1-6	NA	16	TRBD1	CASSLAAGQLNSPLHF	TGCGCCAGCAGCTTGGCCGCGGGACAGCTTAATTCACCCCTCCACTTT
TRBV11-3	TRBJ1-6	NA	13	NA	CASSLEYNSPLHF	TGTGCCAGCAGCTTAGAATATAATTCACCCCTCCACTTT
TRBV5-1	TRBJ2-1	once	13	NA	CASSFGQWNEQFF	TGCGCCAGCAGCTTTGGACAGTGGAATGAGCAGTTCTTC
TRBV6-2/TRBV6-3	TRBJ1-1	NA	14	NA	CASSYSVGYTEAFF	TGTGCCAGCAGTTACTCGGTGGGGTACACTGAAGCTTTCTTT
TRBV10-1	TRBJ2-4	NA	14	NA	CASSLSNGGNIQYF	TGCGCCAGCAGTCTTTCTAACGGAGGAAACATTCAGTACTTC
TRBV7-2	TRBJ2-7	NA	17	TRBD2	CASSLVGSGDSPYEQYF	TGTGCCAGCAGCTTAGTTGGGAGCGGGGATTCACCCTACGAGCAGTACTTC
TRBV11-2	TRBJ2-5	NA	16	TRBD2	CASSLGTAGAGETQYF	TGTGCCAGCAGCTTAGGGACAGCGGGAGCCGGGGAGACCCAGTACTTC
TRBV12-3/TRBV12-4	TRBJ1-5	NA	13	NA	CASSLSRYQPQHF	TGTGCCAGCAGTTTGAGTCGGTATCAGCCCCAGCATTTT
TRBV27	TRBJ1-2	few	16	NA	CASSFLGGSFNYGYTF	TGTGCCAGCAGTTTTTTGGGGGGGTCCTTCAACTATGGCTACACCTTC
TRBV6-5	TRBJ2-2	NA	15	TRBD1	CASNELQGFGGELFF	TGTGCCAGCAACGAATTACAGGGGTTTGGCGGGGAGCTGTTTTTT
TRBV5-4	TRBJ2-1	NA	15	TRBD1	CASSARDRGDNEQFF	TGTGCCAGCAGCGCCCGGGACAGGGGGGACAATGAGCAGTTCTTC
TRBV28	TRBJ1-5	NA	15	TRBD1	CASSDRVVSNQPQHF	TGTGCCAGCAGCGACAGGGTGGTGAGCAATCAGCCCCAGCATTTT
TRBV23-1	TRBJ2-5	once	18	NA	CASSIGEADHGAQETQYF	TGCGCCAGCAGCATCGGGGAGGCAGATCACGGGGCACAAGAGACCCAGTACTTC
TRBV7-9	TRBJ2-3	NA	14	NA	CASSFPQFTDTQYF	TGTGCCAGCAGCTTTCCACAGTTCACAGATACGCAGTATTTT
TRBV7-9	TRBJ2-1	NA	16	TRBD2	CASSLEPRGRGNEQFF	TGTGCCAGCAGCTTAGAACCTCGCGGGAGGGGCAATGAGCAGTTCTTC
TRBV5-4	TRBJ2-7	NA	15	TRBD2	CASSAGTSKPYEQYF	TGTGCCAGCAGCGCCGGGACTAGCAAGCCCTACGAGCAGTACTTC
TRBV4-2	TRBJ2-1	NA	18	NA	CASSQDLILPISYNEQFF	TGTGCCAGCAGCCAAGATCTAATACTGCCCATCTCCTACAATGAGCAGTTCTTC
TRBV5-1	TRBJ2-1	NA	16	NA	CASSKPVAVSYNEQFF	TGCGCCAGCAGCAAGCCCGTAGCTGTCTCCTACAATGAGCAGTTCTTC
TRBV7-2	TRBJ2-1	NA	13	NA	CASSLDTGKAAFF	TGTGCCAGCAGCTTAGATACGGGTAAGGCGGCGTTCTTC
TRBV19	TRBJ2-7	NA	14	TRBD1	CASSIGTGGYEQYF	TGTGCCAGTAGTATCGGGACAGGGGGCTACGAGCAGTACTTC
TRBV14	TRBJ1-6	once	14	NA	CASSQSRGYSPLHF	TGTGCCAGCAGCCAATCGAGGGGCTACTCACCCCTCCACTTT
TRBV19	TRBJ1-5	NA	17	TRBD1	CASSEGDRGVLDQPQHF	TGTGCCAGTAGTGAAGGGGACAGGGGTGTATTGGATCAGCCCCAGCATTTT
TRBV18	TRBJ1-1	NA	18	TRBD1	CASSPWVPGQGLNTEAFF	TGTGCCAGCTCACCCTGGGTCCCGGGACAGGGGTTGAACACTGAAGCTTTCTTT
TRBV3-1/TRBV3-2	TRBJ2-5	NA	13	NA	CASSTTSPETQYF	TGTGCCAGCAGCACGACCTCCCCAGAGACCCAGTACTTC
TRBV5-8	TRBJ1-5	NA	12	NA	CASSLVGQPQHF	TGTGCCAGCAGCTTGGTTGGGCAGCCCCAGCATTTT
TRBV27	TRBJ2-3	NA	14	NA	CASSLYKRSDTQYF	TGTGCCAGCAGTTTATACAAGCGTTCAGATACGCAGTATTTT
TRBV30	TRBJ1-3	NA	16	NA	CAWSEGHLNSGNTIYF	TGTGCCTGGAGTGAGGGACACCTTAATTCTGGAAACACCATATATTTT
TRBV16	TRBJ1-4	NA	16	NA	CASSQSVRDRNEKLFF	TGTGCCAGCAGCCAATCGGTGAGGGACCGAAATGAAAAACTGTTTTTT
TRBV30	TRBJ1-1	few	13	NA	CAWSEETNTEAFF	TGTGCCTGGAGTGAGGAGACGAACACTGAAGCTTTCTTT
TRBV27	TRBJ1-1	NA	15	TRBD1	CASSSLQGANTEAFF	TGTGCCAGCAGTTCCCTACAGGGGGCGAACACTGAAGCTTTCTTT
TRBV29-1	TRBJ1-1	once	13	NA	CSGDEGENTEAFF	TGCAGCGGAGACGAAGGGGAGAACACTGAAGCTTTCTTT
TRBV24-1	TRBJ1-2	few	14	TRBD1	CATSDSPPTGGYTF	TGTGCCACCAGTGATTCACCACCGACAGGGGGCTACACCTTC
TRBV28	TRBJ2-7	NA	13	NA	CASSTTGGGRQYF	TGTGCCAGCAGTACGACTGGTGGGGGCAGGCAGTACTTC
TRBV5-6	TRBJ2-7	NA	15	NA	CASKGGGRLRYEQYF	TGTGCCTCAAAAGGAGGGGGCCGACTTCGTTACGAGCAGTACTTC
TRBV7-9	TRBJ1-1	NA	14	NA	CASSQGGSSTEAFF	TGTGCCAGCAGCCAAGGAGGGAGCAGCACTGAAGCTTTCTTT
TRBV5-8	TRBJ1-5	NA	15	TRBD1	CASRPQGAGNQPQHF	TGTGCCAGCAGACCGCAGGGGGCAGGAAATCAGCCCCAGCATTTT
TRBV18	TRBJ1-6	few	15	TRBD1	CASTTGGSSNSPLHF	TGTGCCAGCACGACAGGGGGCTCGTCTAATTCACCCCTCCACTTT
TRBV14	TRBJ1-4	once	13	NA	CASSQVQGEKLFF	TGTGCCAGCAGCCAAGTACAGGGAGAAAAACTGTTTTTT
TRBV6-5	TRBJ1-1	NA	13	TRBD1	CASSLLGQVEAFF	TGTGCCAGCAGTTTACTCGGACAGGTGGAAGCTTTCTTT
TRBV9	TRBJ1-2	NA	14	NA	CASSLSTGYYGYTF	TGTGCCAGCAGCTTATCGACAGGATACTATGGCTACACCTTC
TRBV30	TRBJ2-1	NA	17	NA	CAWSRGTGTSRVNEQFF	TGTGCCTGGAGTAGGGGGACCGGGACATCGAGGGTCAATGAGCAGTTCTTC
TRBV9	TRBJ2-3	once	16	NA	CASSVGGDTSTDTQYF	TGTGCCAGCAGCGTAGGAGGGGACACTAGCACAGATACGCAGTATTTT
TRBV12-3/TRBV12-4	TRBJ1-1	few	13	NA	CASSLGDRLTAFF	TGTGCCAGCAGTTTAGGGGACCGCCTAACAGCTTTCTTT
TRBV4-3	TRBJ1-4	NA	16	TRBD1	CASSQAVRGRGEKLFF	TGCGCCAGCAGCCAAGCCGTAAGGGGGCGGGGTGAAAAACTGTTTTTT
TRBV6-6	TRBJ2-7	NA	16	TRBD2	CASSYSELREGYEQYF	TGTGCCAGCAGTTACTCGGAATTGCGGGAGGGTTACGAGCAGTACTTC
TRBV30	TRBJ1-1	NA	11	NA	CAWREFTEAFF	TGTGCCTGGAGAGAGTTTACTGAAGCTTTCTTT
TRBV30	TRBJ1-1	NA	13	NA	CAWNYGERTEAFF	TGTGCCTGGAATTACGGGGAGCGGACTGAAGCTTTCTTT
TRBV7-9	TRBJ1-2	NA	14	TRBD1	CASSSEGADYGYTF	TGTGCCAGCAGCTCAGAGGGGGCTGACTATGGCTACACCTTC